The 32 T cell receptor beta chains presented below share a single source sample, sequenced in a study of blood T cell repertoires in COVID-19. Clones were read by immunoSEQ multiplex PCR, and TCRdb kept only the in-frame ones, dropping some. The profile shows 150,000 or so clones, 85% of them singletons. Sequenced input: peripheral blood. Source of these receptors: a human donor with acute or convalescent COVID-19. The donor label of this sample is uncertain.

This clone has a single count. The V and J genes are TRBV5-5 and TRBJ2-5, with 7 nucleotides matching TRBD2. Germline assignment: CDR1 SGHKS and CDR2 YYEKEE (reference sequence). There are 15 residues in the CDR3. J was trimmed by 5 bases and V by 6 bases; bases with no gene match: 13. The CDR3 loop is CASTTLGLGVETQYF. DNA for the CDR3: TGTGCCAGCACCACCTTAGGACTAGGAGTGGAGACCCAGTACTTC.

This clone was observed a handful of times. The genes are TRBV18 and TRBJ2-7; 7 bases are shared with TRBD1. The CDR3 has 15 amino acids. In germline, CDR1 is KGHSH, CDR2 LQKENI. Losses at the gene ends were 3 bases for V and 9 bases for J; bases not matched to a gene: 14. The CDR3 spells CASSPETGLSTRQYF. In nucleotides, the CDR3 is TGTGCCAGCTCACCCGAGACAGGGCTCTCTACACGGCAGTACTTC.

This chain uses TRBV18 with TRBJ1-5, with 7 bases lining up with TRBD1. The V gene's germline CDR1 is KGHSH and CDR2 LQKENI. The CDR3 totals 16 residues. The junction had 7 bases not matched to a gene; V was cut back by 5 bases and J by 0 bases. DNA of the CDR3: TGTGCCAGCTCATCTTACAGGGGATATAGCAATCAGCCCCAGCATTTT. Residues: CASSSYRGYSNQPQHF.

The rearrangement uses TRBV5-1 and TRBJ2-7; a possible D gene is TRBD2 (6 bases). The CDR3 has 15 amino acids. With 4 bases removed from V and 0 bases from J, the gap between germline ends came to 14 bases. Germline assignment: CDR1 SGHRS and CDR2 YFSETQ. The CDR3 region is CASSQVGGSSYEQYF. The CDR3 DNA reads as TGCGCCAGCAGCCAAGTTGGGGGGAGCTCCTACGAGCAGTACTTC.

The chain joins TRBV3-1 (or the pseudogene TRBV3-2) to TRBJ1-5; TRBD1 is a possible D gene (5 bases). Germline V lookup: CDR1 LGHDT, CDR2 YNNKEL (reference sequence). The ends were cut back, 4 bases at V and 4 bases at J, with 8 bases in the middle. This CDR3 has 13 amino acids. CDR3 sequence (DNA): TGTGCCAGCAGCCCTCGGGGGAATCAGCCCCAGCATTTT. This codes for CASSPRGNQPQHF.

Note on this clone: Mismatch with germline at one junction end may stem from a read error. The chain uses TRBV5-3 and TRBJ1-6, with D perhaps matching TRBD1 (5 bases). TRBV5-3 is classed as an ORF, of uncertain function. The CDR3 sequence is 17 residues long. CDR3 bases: TGTGCCAGAAGCTTGGCCAGCCTCCTTCCCGGGGGTTCACCCCTTCACTTT. Its protein product is CARSLASLLPGGSPLHF.

The genes are TRBV3-1 (or the pseudogene TRBV3-2) and TRBJ1-6; no reliable D call. Germline CDR1 LGHDT, CDR2 YNNKEL (reference sequence). The V end was cut by 5 bases, the J end by 8 bases, with 7 bases between. This CDR3 spans 12 amino acids. The CDR3 here is CASSGPHSPLHF. The CDR3, as DNA: TGTGCCAGCAGCGGCCCCCATTCACCCCTCCACTTT.

This sequence joins TRBV5-4 and TRBJ1-2; D perhaps matches TRBD1 (5 bases). The CDR3 has 12 residues. CDR1 is SGHNT and CDR2 is YYREEE in the germline V gene (reference sequence). V was pared by 5 bases and J by 4 bases, with 9 bases between. This CDR3 reads CASRGTVYGYTF. The CDR3 region has the DNA TGTGCCAGCAGGGGGACTGTCTATGGCTACACCTTC.

The chain combines TRBV30 with TRBJ1-6; perhaps TRBD1 as D (5 bases). The CDR3 covers 13 residues. Germline V gene sequence: CDR1 GTSNPN, CDR2 SVGIG (reference sequence). The ends were cut back, 2 bases at V and 7 bases at J, with 9 bases in the middle. CDR3: CAWSHRQNSPLHF. CDR3 nucleotides: TGTGCCTGGAGTCACCGACAGAATTCACCCCTCCACTTT.

This clone was detected a few times. The CDR3 coding sequence is TGTGCCAGCACCACTACCTGGAGGGGGCCCTACGAGCAGTACTTC. Its protein product is CASTTTWRGPYEQYF. The gene calls are TRBV5-6 and TRBJ2-7; the D gene is possibly TRBD1 (7 bases). This CDR3 has 15 amino acids. The ends were cut back, 6 bases at V and 2 bases at J, with 18 bases in the middle. CDR1 and CDR2 (germline): SGHDT, YYEEEE.

With respect to this clone: This may be a read error, as it is one base from a much larger clone. The chain links TRBV6-5 to TRBJ1-2, with D possibly TRBD1 on 5 matching bases. The CDR3 sequence is 13 residues long. V lost 3 bases and J lost 1, with 6 bases in between. Germline CDR1 and CDR2: MNHEY and SVGAGI. The DNA of the CDR3 is TGTGCCAGCAGTTATGACAGTAACTATGGCTACACCTTC. This encodes CASSYDSNYGYTF.

The chain employs TRBV7-2 and TRBJ1-1; perhaps TRBD1 as D (5 bases). This CDR3 is built from 12 residues. The V end lost 5 bases, the J end lost 9 bases, and 13 bases lay between the germline ends. Germline values: CDR1 SGHTA, CDR2 FQGNSA. The CDR3 nucleotides read TGTGCCAGCAGCCGGGCGGGGCAAAAAGCTTTCTTT. Amino acids: CASSRAGQKAFF.

The V call is TRBV4-1, the J call TRBJ2-7, with D perhaps TRBD1 (6 bases). This CDR3 region has 15 residues. The V end was cut by 4 bases, the J end by 0 bases, with 13 bases between. Germline V gives CDR1 MGHRA, CDR2 YSYEKL. This CDR3 reads CASSPLGASSYEQYF. CDR3 nucleotides: TGCGCCAGCAGCCCCCTGGGGGCGAGCTCCTACGAGCAGTACTTC.

The CDR3 spells CASSRPSTDTQYF. The CDR3 DNA sequence: TGTGCCAGCTCGCGTCCTAGCACAGATACGCAGTATTTT. The chain recombines TRBV18 with TRBJ2-3; unclear D gene. With 6 bases removed from V and 0 bases from J, the gap between germline ends came to 7 bases. CDR1 and CDR2 from the germline V gene are KGHSH and LQKENI. CDR3 length: 13 residues. Variable domain in full (rest from reference TRBV18 and TRBJ2-3): NAGVMQNPRHLVRRRGQEARLRCSPMKGHSHVYWYRQLPEEGLKFMVYLQKENIIDESGMPKERFSAEFPKEGPSILRIQQVVRGDSAAYFCASSRPSTDTQYFGPGTRLTVL.

V and J are TRBV6-5 and TRBJ2-6, with D tentatively TRBD2 (6 bases). Germline CDR1 and CDR2: MNHEY and SVGAGI. V lost 8 bases and J lost 0, with 11 bases in between. This CDR3 has 15 residues. In DNA, the CDR3 is TGTGCCAGCTTCTCCGGGGGCTCTGGGGCCAACGTCCTGACTTTC. The encoded protein is CASFSGGSGANVLTF.

CDR3 region: CASSLETGMSTEAFF. The CDR3 nucleotides are TGTGCCAGCAGCTTAGAGACAGGGATGAGCACTGAAGCTTTCTTT. V gene TRBV7-9 combines with J gene TRBJ1-1; TRBD1 aligns across 7 bases. The CDR3 contains 15 residues. J was trimmed by 4 bases and V by 1 base; bases with no gene match: 6. Germline CDR1 SEHNR, CDR2 FQNEAQ (reference sequence).

The rearrangement links TRBV7-8 to TRBJ1-2, with D possibly TRBD1 on 6 matching bases. The germline V and J ends were trimmed by 1 base and 2 bases, with 11 bases remaining between them. The length of the CDR3 is 15 residues. CDR1 and CDR2 (germline): SGHVS, FQNEAQ. The DNA of the CDR3 is TGTGCCAGCAGCTTAGGTGGGGGCGCAAACTATGGCTACACCTTC. It yields the protein CASSLGGGANYGYTF.

The rearrangement joins TRBV5-1 to TRBJ1-6, with TRBD1 identical over 8 bases. Looked up from germline, CDR1 is SGHRS and CDR2 is YFSETQ. This CDR3 is built from 13 residues. After removal of 5 bases from V and 10 bases from J, the junction contained 5 bases not matched to a gene. The CDR3 reads CASSLTGESPLHF. Here the CDR3 DNA reads TGCGCCAGCAGTTTGACAGGGGAGTCACCCCTCCACTTT.

The rearrangement joins TRBV7-9 to TRBJ1-1, with 9 bases fitting TRBD1. V gave up 5 bases and J gave up 1 base; unmatched junction bases: 5. The germline V gene has CDR1 SEHNR and CDR2 FQNEAQ (reference sequence). CDR3 length: 15 residues. CDR3: CASSPRQGGNTEAFF. CDR3 DNA sequence: TGTGCCAGCAGCCCCCGACAGGGGGGGAACACTGAAGCTTTCTTT.

For the CDR3, the DNA is TGTGCCTGGAGTGTAACCCGGACAGGGAGGACTGAAGCTTTCTTT. Translating gives CAWSVTRTGRTEAFF. The chain carries TRBV30 and TRBJ1-1, with TRBD1 matching 8 bases. V was pared by 0 bases and J by 5 bases, with 8 bases of the junction left unmatched. The CDR3 totals 15 residues. CDR1 and CDR2 (germline): GTSNPN, SVGIG (reference sequence).

The chain is built from TRBV10-3 and TRBJ2-7; D might be TRBD2 (5 bases). Germline V gene data show CDR1 as ENHRY and CDR2 as SYGVKD. Trimming cost V 3 bases and J 2 bases, with 14 bases left between them. This CDR3 has 15 residues. For the CDR3, the DNA is TGTGCCATCAGTGACTATGGGAGCCAGACCTACGAGCAGTACTTC. Translating gives CAISDYGSQTYEQYF.

CDR3 nucleotides: TGTGCCACCAGCCGTGGACAGGCCGGAACCTACGAGCAGTACTTC. This codes for CATSRGQAGTYEQYF. This chain uses TRBV15 with TRBJ2-7, with TRBD1 matching over 7 bases. Trimming removed 5 bases from V and 2 bases from J; junction bases left unmatched: 9. Germline V gene lookup returns CDR1 LNHNV and CDR2 YYDKDF (reference sequence). CDR3 length equals 15 residues. The full variable domain, in which reference TRBV15 and TRBJ2-7 provide the parts outside the CDR3, is DAMVIQNPRYQVTQFGKPVTLSCSQTLNHNVMYWYQQKSSQAPKLLFHYYDKDFNNEADTPDNFQSRRPNTSFCFLDIRSPGLGDTAMYLCATSRGQAGTYEQYFGPGTRLTVT.

J is TRBJ1-1 and V is TRBV28; D might be TRBD1 (5 bases). Trimming took off 6 bases at V and 4 bases at J, with 18 bases between the two ends. The CDR3 length is 15 residues. Germline CDR1 is MDHEN and CDR2 is SYDVKM. CDR3: CASSPSRGGPTEAFF. In DNA form, the CDR3 reads TGTGCCAGCAGCCCCTCGAGGGGAGGGCCCACTGAAGCTTTCTTT.

The chain combines TRBV18 with TRBJ1-6, with D tentatively TRBD1 (5 bases). The ends were cut back, 3 bases at V and 6 bases at J, with 9 bases in the middle. Germline V lookup: CDR1 KGHSH, CDR2 LQKENI. The CDR3 is 14 residues long. The CDR3, as DNA: TGTGCCAGCTCACCCGACAGATCTAATTCACCCCTCCACTTT. This codes for CASSPDRSNSPLHF.

The J gene is TRBJ1-3, the V gene TRBV27, with D tentatively TRBD1 (6 bases). The CDR3 runs to 16 residues. The germline V and J ends were trimmed by 4 bases and 0 bases, with 13 bases remaining between them. The germline V gene encodes CDR1 MNHEY and CDR2 SMNVEV (reference sequence). CDR3 protein: CASSSLQGPSGNTIYF. CDR3 coding DNA: TGTGCCAGCAGTTCCTTACAGGGCCCCTCTGGAAACACCATATATTTT.

The genes are TRBV19 and TRBJ2-1; 10 bases map to TRBD1. CDR3 length equals 15 residues. V shed 7 bases, J shed 8 bases, and the junction held 11 bases outside the gene matches. Per germline, CDR1 LNHDA and CDR2 SQIVND (reference sequence). The CDR3 DNA sequence: TGTGCCAGTAATAGGGGACAGGGGCTCGGGGATGAGCAGTTCTTC. It is translated as CASNRGQGLGDEQFF.

This clone has only one observation. The chain recombines TRBV28 with TRBJ2-7; TRBD2 agrees at 7 bases. Per the germline V gene, CDR1 is MDHEN and CDR2 is SYDVKM. The trim removed 6 bases at V and 4 bases at J, leaving 15 bases unmatched. The CDR3 length is 16 residues. For the CDR3, the DNA is TGTGCCAGCAGCGCTCCCGGGGCGGGGGATATGTACGAGCAGTACTTC. It specifies CASSAPGAGDMYEQYF. The whole variable domain, filled in from reference TRBV28 and TRBJ2-7, reads DVKVTQSSRYLVKRTGEKVFLECVQDMDHENMFWYRQDPGLGLRLIYFSYDVKMKEKGDIPEGYSVSREKKERFSLILESASTNQTSMYLCASSAPGAGDMYEQYFGPGTRLTVT.

This chain links TRBV27 with TRBJ1-3; unclear D gene. Trimming shortened V by 5 bases and J by 6 bases, and 11 bases separated the two germline ends. The CDR3 loop spans 13 amino acids. Germline V gene data show CDR1 as MNHEY and CDR2 as SMNVEV (reference sequence). In nucleotides, the CDR3 is TGTGCCAGCAGTCCCCAGGAGGCAAACACCATATATTTT. Protein: CASSPQEANTIYF.

The chain employs TRBV12-5 and TRBJ1-4; no reliable D call. The CDR3 has 18 amino acids. Germline V gene data show CDR1 as LGHNT and CDR2 as FRNRAP. Trimming stripped 0 bases from V and 8 bases from J, with 22 bases between. The CDR3, as DNA: TGTGCTAGTGGTTTGGTGCTCAAAAGGCGTCGGGATGGAGAAAAACTGTTTTTT. It is translated as CASGLVLKRRRDGEKLFF.

The chain combines TRBV5-4 with TRBJ1-1; 8 nucleotides match TRBD1. This CDR3 region has 15 residues. From germline, CDR1 is SGHNT and CDR2 YYREEE (reference sequence). The trim removed 2 bases at V and 0 bases at J, leaving 3 bases unmatched. Here the CDR3 reads CASSFTTGVNTEAFF. The CDR3 coding sequence is TGTGCCAGCAGCTTTACGACAGGGGTGAACACTGAAGCTTTCTTT.

The chain links TRBV19 to TRBJ1-3, with D hard to call. This CDR3 has 12 amino acids. V lost 8 bases, J lost 13 bases, and 18 bases lay in between. Germline lookup yields CDR1 LNHDA and CDR2 SQIVND (reference sequence). The CDR3 DNA follows: TGTGCCAGTCGAAAACCGGGAGGAGGAATATATTTT. Protein product: CASRKPGGGIYF. The variable domain in full, with the rest retrieved from reference TRBV19 and TRBJ1-3, is DGGITQSPKYLFRKEGQNVTLSCEQNLNHDAMYWYRQDPGQGLRLIYYSQIVNDFQKGDIAEGYSVSREKKESFPLTVTSAQKNPTAFYLCASRKPGGGIYFGEGSWLTVV.

This chain uses TRBV10-1 with TRBJ1-4; unclear D gene. CDR3 length: 14 residues. The V and J ends lost 4 bases and 7 bases respectively, with 13 bases between them. The germline CDR1 and CDR2 sequences are WNHNN and SYGVQD (reference sequence). Here the CDR3 DNA reads TGCGCCAGCAGTGTGGACGGGAGGAGTGAAAAACTGTTTTTT. It is translated as CASSVDGRSEKLFF.